These 8 T cell receptor beta chains were all obtained from the same sample, sequenced in a study of blood T cell repertoires in COVID-19. Clones were read by immunoSEQ multiplex PCR, and TCRdb kept only the in-frame ones, dropping some. The sample has over 75,000 clones, 80% seen once. Sequencing input: peripheral blood. These receptors originate from a woman in her 70s with acute or convalescent COVID-19.

This clone was picked up one time. This chain connects TRBV23-1 to TRBJ2-1; no reliable D call. TRBV23-1 is placed among ORFs of uncertain function. Trimming pared 7 bases from V and 5 bases from J, leaving 12 bases between. CDR3 length equals 13 residues. DNA of the CDR3: TGCGCCAGCACCCCCCGAGAAAACAATGAGCAGTTCTTC. Amino acid sequence: CASTPRENNEQFF.

Notes on this clone: Within the sample, other DNA sequences also encode this same CDR3. The chain has TRBV11-2 and TRBJ2-1, with TRBD2 identical over 7 bases. The V gene end was trimmed by 5 bases and the J gene end by 7 bases; junction bases not matched to a gene: 2. CDR1 and CDR2 from the germline V gene are SGHAT and FQNNGV. This CDR3 contains 12 residues. For the CDR3, the DNA is TGTGCCAGCAGCCGGACTAGGAATGAGCAGTTCTTC. Residues: CASSRTRNEQFF.

V and J are TRBV19 and TRBJ2-3, with 7 bases fitting TRBD1. From germline, CDR1 is LNHDA and CDR2 SQIVND (reference sequence). The CDR3 runs 15 residues. V lost 5 bases and J lost 3; bases outside the gene matches: 8. CDR3 sequence reads: CASSPYRGQTDTQYF. The CDR3 DNA follows: TGTGCCAGTAGTCCGTACAGGGGACAAACAGATACGCAGTATTTT.

The chain employs TRBV27 and TRBJ2-5; D remains ambiguous. The CDR3 has 13 amino acids. Germline V lookup: CDR1 MNHEY, CDR2 SMNVEV (reference sequence). V was shortened by 5 bases and J by 5 bases, with 12 bases between the two germline ends. The CDR3 region has the DNA TGTGCCAGCAGTCCCCTCGGTTTGGAGACCCAGTACTTC. It is translated as CASSPLGLETQYF.

The rearrangement joins TRBV5-1 to TRBJ1-1; 7 bases match TRBD1. The CDR3 is made up of 12 amino acids. Germline CDR1 reads SGHRS; CDR2 reads YFSETQ. The junction had 4 bases not matched to a gene; V was cut back by 0 bases and J by 11 bases. CDR3 sequence reads: CASSLEGDSAFF. The DNA of the CDR3 is TGCGCCAGCAGCTTGGAGGGGGACAGTGCTTTCTTT.

The chain joins TRBV3-1 (or the pseudogene TRBV3-2) to TRBJ2-3, with 7 bases matching TRBD2. CDR1 and CDR2 (germline): LGHDT, YNNKEL (reference sequence). CDR3 length: 16 residues. The ends lost 0 bases at V and 0 bases at J; junction bases unmatched: 3. CDR3 nucleotides: TGTGCCAGCAGCCAAGATGGGACTACCAGCACAGATACGCAGTATTTT. It encodes CASSQDGTTSTDTQYF.

This clone was seen only a few times. The chain carries TRBV5-6 and TRBJ1-1; D is possibly TRBD1 (6 bases). Germline V gene sequence: CDR1 SGHDT, CDR2 YYEEEE. The length of the CDR3 is 15 residues. Trimming took 2 bases from V and 4 from J, leaving 15 bases between them. CDR3 protein: CASSFRPRGGTEAFF. CDR3 nucleotide sequence: TGTGCCAGCAGCTTTCGACCTAGAGGGGGCACTGAAGCTTTCTTT. The full variable domain, its missing parts supplied by reference TRBV5-6 and TRBJ1-1, is DAGVTQSPTHLIKTRGQQVTLRCSPKSGHDTVSWYQQALGQGPQFIFQYYEEEERQRGNFPDRFSGHQFPNYSSELNVNALLLGDSALYLCASSFRPRGGTEAFFGQGTRLTVV.

The chain carries TRBV7-2 and TRBJ2-7; TRBD1 aligns across 9 bases. V trimming: 0 bases; J trimming: 7 bases; junction bases outside the gene matches: 10. Germline CDR1 and CDR2: SGHTA and FQGNSA. The CDR3 is 16 amino acids. This CDR3 reads CASSLAPTGGMGEQYF. The CDR3 bases are TGTGCCAGCAGCTTAGCCCCGACAGGGGGAATGGGAGAGCAGTACTTC.